This entry concerns a single T cell receptor (beta chain). Per the study methods: Scientists estimated how many nucleated cells there were by amplifying reference gene primers. The data were produced by immunoSEQ multiplex PCR, yet TCRdb's version contains in-frame clones alone and is incomplete. The V and J calls and clone size are taken from that table; D and trimming were inferred from the DNA. This sample has around 140,000 clones, with about nine tenths found just once. This entry is derived from a study of blood T cell repertoires in COVID-19. Study-wide context: Spain, Italy and the United States supplied samples that represented acute and convalescent COVID-19. T cells, B-cell-depleted T cells, or PBMCs provided the cDNA or gDNA that served as material.

Trimming took 7 bases from V and 5 from J, leaving 15 bases between them. This CDR3 is built from 15 residues. Germline CDR1 reads LNHDA; CDR2 reads SQIVND (reference sequence). The V gene is TRBV19, the J gene TRBJ1-6, with D perhaps matching TRBD1 (6 bases). Sample: peripheral blood. This sequence originates from a man between 50 and 59 years old with active COVID-19. The DNA for the CDR3 is TGTGCCAGTAACTCAGGGACACTCCATAATTCACCCCTCCACTTT. Protein: CASNSGTLHNSPLHF.